A selection of T cell receptor beta chains follows, all from one sample in a study of cytomegalovirus exposure and HLA in healthy donors. Method: immunoSEQ multiplex PCR; TCRdb's copy keeps in-frame clones and lacks some. This table holds some 180,000 clones, around 80% found once. Sequenced material: PBMCs. Every receptor here comes from a girl between 5 and 17 years old in good health and CMV-seropositive. Both conserved end residues are trimmed from each CDR3. The order of the fields is V gene, J gene, CDR3 protein.

v_gene: TRBV10-1; j_gene: TRBJ2-3; CDR3aa: ASSPGAGADTQY
v_gene: TRBV2; j_gene: TRBJ1-5; CDR3aa: ASSESFRGGSNQPQH
v_gene: TRBV5-1; j_gene: TRBJ2-3; CDR3aa: ASSLEVTGVRTQY
v_gene: TRBV30; j_gene: TRBJ1-2; CDR3aa: AWSAAGAGGYT
v_gene: TRBV19; j_gene: TRBJ2-3; CDR3aa: ASSLLAGRIGTQY
v_gene: TRBV5-4; j_gene: TRBJ1-2; CDR3aa: ASSSNYGYT
v_gene: TRBV18; j_gene: TRBJ2-5; CDR3aa: ASSRTGTVSPETQY
v_gene: TRBV4-1; j_gene: TRBJ2-3; CDR3aa: ASSQDGEREATDTQY
v_gene: TRBV6-4; j_gene: TRBJ2-2; CDR3aa: ASSAVTGELF
v_gene: TRBV5-1; j_gene: TRBJ1-2; CDR3aa: ASSSGTGNYGYT
v_gene: TRBV27; j_gene: TRBJ1-2; CDR3aa: ASSLGRTGHYGYT
v_gene: TRBV13; j_gene: TRBJ2-7; CDR3aa: ASSLDRTYEQY
v_gene: TRBV29-1; j_gene: TRBJ2-2; CDR3aa: SRARTGRILAGGITGELF
v_gene: TRBV19; j_gene: TRBJ1-5; CDR3aa: ASSIVTGYNQPQH
v_gene: TRBV5-1; j_gene: TRBJ2-7; CDR3aa: ASSLVGRGYEQY
v_gene: TRBV4-2; j_gene: TRBJ1-4; CDR3aa: ASSQAGQLNEKLF
v_gene: TRBV29-1; j_gene: TRBJ2-7; CDR3aa: SVDTQGSEQY
v_gene: TRBV11-2; j_gene: TRBJ2-1; CDR3aa: ASSLPYGLAGAVQF
v_gene: TRBV6-6; j_gene: TRBJ2-1; CDR3aa: ASSSPPSGYNEQF
v_gene: TRBV11-2; j_gene: TRBJ2-7; CDR3aa: ASSLGTGAYEQY
v_gene: TRBV15; j_gene: TRBJ2-2; CDR3aa: ATSRERFWGHELGAGELF
v_gene: TRBV4-1; j_gene: TRBJ2-7; CDR3aa: ASSPRLATTIYEQY
v_gene: TRBV2; j_gene: TRBJ1-1; CDR3aa: ASSASGGRTEAF
v_gene: TRBV11-2; j_gene: TRBJ2-1; CDR3aa: ASSFGTSGSNEQF